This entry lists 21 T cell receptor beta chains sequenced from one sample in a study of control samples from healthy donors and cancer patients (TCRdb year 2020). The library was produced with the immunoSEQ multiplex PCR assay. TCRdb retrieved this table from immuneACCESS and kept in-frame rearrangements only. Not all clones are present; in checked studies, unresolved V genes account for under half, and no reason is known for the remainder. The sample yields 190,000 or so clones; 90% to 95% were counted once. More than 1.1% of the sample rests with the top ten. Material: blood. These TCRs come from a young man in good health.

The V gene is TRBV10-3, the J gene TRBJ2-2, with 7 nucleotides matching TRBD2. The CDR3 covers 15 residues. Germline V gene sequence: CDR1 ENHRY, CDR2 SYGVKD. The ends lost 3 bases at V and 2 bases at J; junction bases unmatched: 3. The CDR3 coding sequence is TGTGCCATCAGTGAAAGCGGGGTCAACACCGGGGAGCTGTTTTTT. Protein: CAISESGVNTGELFF.

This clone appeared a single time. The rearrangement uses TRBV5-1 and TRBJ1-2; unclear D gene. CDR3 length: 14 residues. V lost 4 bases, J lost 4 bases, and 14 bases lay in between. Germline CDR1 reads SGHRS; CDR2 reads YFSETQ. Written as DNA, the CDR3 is TGCGCCAGCAGCCAAACCCAGGCGGCCTATGGCTACACCTTC. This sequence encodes CASSQTQAAYGYTF.

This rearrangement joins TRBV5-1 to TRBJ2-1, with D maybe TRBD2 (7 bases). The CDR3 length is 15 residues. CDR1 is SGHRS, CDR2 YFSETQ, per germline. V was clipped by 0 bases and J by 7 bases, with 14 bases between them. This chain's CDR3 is CASSLVMGGQNEQFF. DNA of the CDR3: TGCGCCAGCAGCTTGGTCATGGGGGGGCAGAATGAGCAGTTCTTC.

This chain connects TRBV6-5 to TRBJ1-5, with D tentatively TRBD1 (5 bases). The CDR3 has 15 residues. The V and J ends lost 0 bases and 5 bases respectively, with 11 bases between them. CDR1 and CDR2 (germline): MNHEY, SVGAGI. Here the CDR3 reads CASSYSWGGHQPQHF. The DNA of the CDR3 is TGTGCCAGCAGTTACTCGTGGGGGGGACATCAGCCCCAGCATTTT.

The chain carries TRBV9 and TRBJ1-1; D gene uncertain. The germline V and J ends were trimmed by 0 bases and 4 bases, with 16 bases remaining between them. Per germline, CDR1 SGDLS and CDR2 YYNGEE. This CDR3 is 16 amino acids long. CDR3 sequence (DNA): TGTGCCAGCAGCGTAGGTCCCACAGCCGCTTCCACTGAAGCTTTCTTT. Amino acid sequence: CASSVGPTAASTEAFF.

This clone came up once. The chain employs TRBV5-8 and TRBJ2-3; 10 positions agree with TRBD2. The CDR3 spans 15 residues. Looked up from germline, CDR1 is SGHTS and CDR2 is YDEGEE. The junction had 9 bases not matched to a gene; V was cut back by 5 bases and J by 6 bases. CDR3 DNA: TGTGCCAGCAGTATGGGACTAGCGATCGGCGATACGCAGTATTTT. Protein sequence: CASSMGLAIGDTQYF.

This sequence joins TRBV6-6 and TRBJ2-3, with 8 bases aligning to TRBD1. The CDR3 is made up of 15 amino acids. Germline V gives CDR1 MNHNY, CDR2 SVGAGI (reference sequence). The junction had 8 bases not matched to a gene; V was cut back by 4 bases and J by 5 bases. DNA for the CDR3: TGTGCCAGCAGTTCGGAGGCAGGGGGCATAGATACGCAGTATTTT. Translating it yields CASSSEAGGIDTQYF.

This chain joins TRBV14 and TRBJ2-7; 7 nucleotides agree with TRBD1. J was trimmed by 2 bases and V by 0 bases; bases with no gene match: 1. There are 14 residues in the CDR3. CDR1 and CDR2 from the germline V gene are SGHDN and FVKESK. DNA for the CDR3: TGTGCCAGCAGCCAAGATCAGGGGGCCTACGAGCAGTACTTC. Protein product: CASSQDQGAYEQYF.

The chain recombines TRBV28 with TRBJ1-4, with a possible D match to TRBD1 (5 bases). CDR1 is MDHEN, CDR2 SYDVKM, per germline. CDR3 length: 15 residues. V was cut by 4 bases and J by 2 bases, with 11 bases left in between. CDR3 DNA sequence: TGTGCCAGCAGTTCTTCAGGGAAGACTAATGAAAAACTGTTTTTT. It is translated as CASSSSGKTNEKLFF.

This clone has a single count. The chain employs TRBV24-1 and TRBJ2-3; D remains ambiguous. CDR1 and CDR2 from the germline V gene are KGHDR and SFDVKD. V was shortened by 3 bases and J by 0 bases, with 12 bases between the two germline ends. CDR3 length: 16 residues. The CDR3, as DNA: TGTGCCACCAGTGATCGTGTCAGGTTGAGCACAGATACGCAGTATTTT. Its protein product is CATSDRVRLSTDTQYF.

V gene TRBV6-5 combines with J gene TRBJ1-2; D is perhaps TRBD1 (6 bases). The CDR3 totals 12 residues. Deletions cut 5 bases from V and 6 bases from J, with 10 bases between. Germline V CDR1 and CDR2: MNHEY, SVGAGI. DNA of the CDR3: TGTGCCAGCAGTCAATACAGGGATGGCTACACCTTC. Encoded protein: CASSQYRDGYTF.

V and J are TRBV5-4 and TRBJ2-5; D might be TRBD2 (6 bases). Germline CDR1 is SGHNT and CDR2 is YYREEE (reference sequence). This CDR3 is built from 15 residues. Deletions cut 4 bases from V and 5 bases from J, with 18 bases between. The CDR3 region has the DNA TGTGCCAGCAGCCCAGACCAACTAGCAGGGGAGACCCAGTACTTC. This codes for CASSPDQLAGETQYF.

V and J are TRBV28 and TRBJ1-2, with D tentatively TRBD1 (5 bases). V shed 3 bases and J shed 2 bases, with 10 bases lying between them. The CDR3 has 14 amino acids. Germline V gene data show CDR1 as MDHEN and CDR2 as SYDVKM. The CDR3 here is CASSFFEGNYGYTF. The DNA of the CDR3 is TGTGCCAGCAGTTTTTTTGAGGGGAACTATGGCTACACCTTC.

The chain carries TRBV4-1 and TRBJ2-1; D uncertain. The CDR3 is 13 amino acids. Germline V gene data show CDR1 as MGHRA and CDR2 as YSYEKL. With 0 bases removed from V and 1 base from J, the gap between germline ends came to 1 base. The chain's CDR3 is CASSQDSYNEQFF. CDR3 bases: TGCGCCAGCAGCCAAGATTCCTACAATGAGCAGTTCTTC.

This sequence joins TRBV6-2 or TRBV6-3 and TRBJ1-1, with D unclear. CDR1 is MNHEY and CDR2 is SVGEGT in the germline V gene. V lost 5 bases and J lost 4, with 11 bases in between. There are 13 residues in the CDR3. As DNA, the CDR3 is TGTGCCAGCAGTCTTGAGGGAGGCACTGAAGCTTTCTTT. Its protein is CASSLEGGTEAFF.

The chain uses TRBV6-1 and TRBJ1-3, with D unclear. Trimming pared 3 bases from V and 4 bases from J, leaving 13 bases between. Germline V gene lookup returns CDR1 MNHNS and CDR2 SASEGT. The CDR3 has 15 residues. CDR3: CASSDKGSWGNTIYF. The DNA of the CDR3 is TGTGCCAGCAGTGATAAGGGTTCTTGGGGAAACACCATATATTTT.

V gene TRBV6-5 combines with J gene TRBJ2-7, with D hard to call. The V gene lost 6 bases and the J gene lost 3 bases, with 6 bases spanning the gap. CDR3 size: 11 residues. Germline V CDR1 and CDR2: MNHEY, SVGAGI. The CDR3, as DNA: TGTGCCAGCAGCCTAAACTACGAGCAGTACTTC. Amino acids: CASSLNYEQYF.

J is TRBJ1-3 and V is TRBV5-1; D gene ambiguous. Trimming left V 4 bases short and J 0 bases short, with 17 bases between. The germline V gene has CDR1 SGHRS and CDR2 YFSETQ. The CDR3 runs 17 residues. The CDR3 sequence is CASSPAKLPVSGNTIYF. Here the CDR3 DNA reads TGCGCCAGCAGCCCGGCGAAACTGCCCGTCTCTGGAAACACCATATATTTT.

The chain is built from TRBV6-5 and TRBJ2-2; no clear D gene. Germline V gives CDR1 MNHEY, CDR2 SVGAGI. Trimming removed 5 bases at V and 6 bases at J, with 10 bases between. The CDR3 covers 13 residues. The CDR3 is CASSPYTAGELFF. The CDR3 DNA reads TGTGCCAGCAGTCCATACACAGCCGGGGAGCTGTTTTTT.

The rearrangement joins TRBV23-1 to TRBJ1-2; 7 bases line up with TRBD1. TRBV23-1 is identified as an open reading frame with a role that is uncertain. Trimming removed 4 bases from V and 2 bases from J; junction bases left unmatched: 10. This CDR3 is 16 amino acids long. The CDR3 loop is CASSPPQDRANYGYTF. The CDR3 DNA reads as TGCGCCAGCAGTCCCCCCCAAGACAGGGCGAACTATGGCTACACCTTC.

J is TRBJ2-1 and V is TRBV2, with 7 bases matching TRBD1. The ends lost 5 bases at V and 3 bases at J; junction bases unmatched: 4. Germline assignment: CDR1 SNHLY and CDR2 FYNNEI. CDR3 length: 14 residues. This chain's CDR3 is CASSLGTVYNEQFF. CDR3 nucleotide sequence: TGTGCCAGCAGTTTAGGGACAGTCTACAATGAGCAGTTCTTC.